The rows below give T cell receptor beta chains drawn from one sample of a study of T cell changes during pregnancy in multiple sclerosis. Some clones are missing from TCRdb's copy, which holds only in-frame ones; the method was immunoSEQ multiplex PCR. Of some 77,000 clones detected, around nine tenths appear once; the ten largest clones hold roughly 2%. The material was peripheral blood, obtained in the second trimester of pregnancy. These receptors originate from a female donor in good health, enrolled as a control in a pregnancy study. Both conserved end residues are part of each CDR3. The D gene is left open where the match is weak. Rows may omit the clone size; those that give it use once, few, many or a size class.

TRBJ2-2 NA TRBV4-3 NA CASSLLPHGLNTGELFF TGCGCCAGCAGCCTCCTCCCTCATGGCTTGAACACCGGGGAGCTGTTTTTT
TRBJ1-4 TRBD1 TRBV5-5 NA CASSLRGTANEKLFF TGTGCCAGCAGCTTGCGGGGGACAGCTAATGAAAAACTGTTTTTT
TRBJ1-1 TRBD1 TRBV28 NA CASSGDLTGLLAFF TGTGCCAGCAGTGGGGACCTGACAGGGCTATTAGCTTTCTTT
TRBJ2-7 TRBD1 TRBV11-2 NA CASSPDSGQRRSGIYEQYF TGTGCCAGCAGCCCCGATTCGGGACAGAGGAGATCGGGCATCTACGAGCAGTACTTC
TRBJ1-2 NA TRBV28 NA CASSFRGSGYTF TGTGCCAGCAGTTTCCGGGGGTCTGGCTACACCTTC
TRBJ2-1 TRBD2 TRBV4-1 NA CASSPWTSGGALNEQFF TGCGCCAGCAGCCCCTGGACTAGCGGGGGGGCCCTAAATGAGCAGTTCTTC
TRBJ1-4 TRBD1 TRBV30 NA CAWSTGQTTTNEKLFF TGTGCCTGGAGTACGGGACAGACCACAACTAATGAAAAACTGTTTTTT
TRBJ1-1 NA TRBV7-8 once CASSLERRNTEAFF TGTGCCAGCAGCTTAGAGAGGAGGAACACTGAAGCTTTCTTT
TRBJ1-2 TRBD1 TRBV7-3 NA CASSLTGTGGGYTF TGTGCCAGCAGCTTGACCGGGACAGGGGGTGGCTACACCTTC
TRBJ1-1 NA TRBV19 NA CASSIAGLTRTEAFF TGTGCCAGTAGTATAGCCGGACTGACGAGAACTGAAGCTTTCTTT
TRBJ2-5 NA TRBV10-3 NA CAISGTEETQYF TGTGCCATCAGTGGGACAGAAGAGACCCAGTACTTC
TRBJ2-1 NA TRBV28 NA CASNGIGDLDEQFF TGTGCCAGCAACGGGATTGGGGATTTGGATGAGCAGTTCTTC
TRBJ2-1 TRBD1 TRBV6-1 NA CASSLDRGAHNEQFF TGTGCCAGCAGTCTAGACAGGGGCGCCCACAATGAGCAGTTCTTC
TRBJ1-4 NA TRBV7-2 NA CASRGGPATNEKLFF TGTGCCAGCAGAGGTGGGCCAGCAACTAATGAAAAACTGTTTTTT
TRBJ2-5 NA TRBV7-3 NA CASSLSPHSRLQGTPETQYF TGTGCCAGCAGCTTAAGTCCCCATAGCCGACTCCAGGGGACCCCAGAGACCCAGTACTTC
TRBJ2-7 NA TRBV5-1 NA CASKLTTFSWEQYF TGCGCCAGCAAGCTCACGACCTTTAGCTGGGAGCAGTACTTC
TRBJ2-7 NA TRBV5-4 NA CASSLPGVGEQYF TGTGCCAGCAGCTTGCCCGGGGTGGGGGAGCAGTACTTC
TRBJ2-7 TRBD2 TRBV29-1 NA CSVRGSGGRYEQYF TGCAGCGTCCGGGGGAGCGGGGGGCGATACGAGCAGTACTTC
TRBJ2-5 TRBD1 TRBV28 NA CASSLIRQGRQETQYF TGTGCCAGCAGTCTAATTCGACAGGGTAGGCAAGAGACCCAGTACTTC
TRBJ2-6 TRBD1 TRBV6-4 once CASSSAGTGNGANVLTF TGTGCCAGCTCCTCAGCCGGGACAGGGAATGGGGCCAACGTCCTGACTTTC
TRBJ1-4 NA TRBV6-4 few CASSDKGVWEKLFF TGTGCCAGCAGTGACAAGGGGGTTTGGGAAAAACTGTTTTTT
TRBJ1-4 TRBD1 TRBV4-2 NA CATRGQANEKLFF TGTGCCACCAGGGGACAGGCTAATGAAAAACTGTTTTTT
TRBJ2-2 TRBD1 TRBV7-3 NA CASSSIGTGNTGELFF TGTGCCAGCAGCTCAATAGGGACAGGGAACACCGGGGAGCTGTTTTTT
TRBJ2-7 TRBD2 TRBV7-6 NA CASSLRGGEQYF TGTGCCAGCAGCTTACGGGGGGGCGAGCAGTACTTC
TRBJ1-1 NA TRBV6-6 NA CASARNTEAFF TGTGCCAGCGCCAGGAACACTGAAGCTTTCTTT
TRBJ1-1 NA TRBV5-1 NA CASRERGGHTEAFF TGCGCCAGCAGAGAACGAGGCGGGCACACTGAAGCTTTCTTT
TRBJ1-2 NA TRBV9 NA CASSVDSAYGYTF TGTGCCAGCAGCGTCGACAGCGCCTATGGCTACACCTTC
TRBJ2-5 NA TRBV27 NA CASRHTGIQETQYF TGTGCCAGCAGGCATACAGGGATCCAAGAGACCCAGTACTTC
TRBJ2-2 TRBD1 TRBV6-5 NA CASSRDRENTGELFF TGTGCCAGCAGCCGGGACAGGGAGAACACCGGGGAGCTGTTTTTT
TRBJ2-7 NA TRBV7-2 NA CASSFPPKAEQYF TGTGCCAGCAGCTTTCCCCCTAAAGCTGAGCAGTACTTC
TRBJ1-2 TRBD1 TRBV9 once CASSPQGANYGYTF TGTGCCAGCAGCCCCCAGGGGGCGAACTATGGCTACACCTTC
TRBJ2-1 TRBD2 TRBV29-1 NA CSAARASGYNEQFF TGCAGCGCCGCTCGGGCTAGCGGATACAATGAGCAGTTCTTC
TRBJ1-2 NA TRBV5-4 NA CASSRRDSDYGYTF TGTGCCAGCAGCCGGCGGGACTCTGACTATGGCTACACCTTC
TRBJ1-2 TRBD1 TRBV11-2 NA CASSLLQGDGYTF TGTGCCAGCAGTTTACTACAGGGGGATGGCTACACCTTC
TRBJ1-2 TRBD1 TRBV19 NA CASSTQGEMDGYTF TGTGCCAGTAGTACTCAGGGGGAGATGGATGGCTACACCTTC
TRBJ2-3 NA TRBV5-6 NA CASSLMAGDLTDTQYF TGTGCCAGCAGCTTGATGGCAGGGGATCTCACAGATACGCAGTATTTT
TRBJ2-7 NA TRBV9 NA CASTPGRWGAYEQYF TGTGCCAGCACTCCAGGGCGCTGGGGGGCCTACGAGCAGTACTTC
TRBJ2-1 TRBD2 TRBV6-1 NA CASSEWLAATDNEQFF TGTGCCAGCAGTGAATGGCTAGCGGCAACCGACAATGAGCAGTTCTTC
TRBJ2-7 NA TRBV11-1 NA CASSLGRGLTYEQYF TGTGCCAGCAGCTTGGGCAGGGGCCTGACCTACGAGCAGTACTTC
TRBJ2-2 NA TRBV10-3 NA CAISGINTGELFF TGTGCCATCAGCGGTATCAATACCGGGGAGCTGTTTTTT
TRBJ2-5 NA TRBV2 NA CASSAQTGRETQYF TGTGCCAGCAGTGCCCAGACAGGACGGGAGACCCAGTACTTC
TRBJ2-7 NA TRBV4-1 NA CASSRADGETYEQYF TGCGCCAGCAGCCGAGCGGACGGAGAGACCTACGAGCAGTACTTC
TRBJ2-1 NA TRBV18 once CASSPSRAVWDEQFF TGTGCCAGCTCACCAAGCAGGGCCGTATGGGATGAGCAGTTCTTC
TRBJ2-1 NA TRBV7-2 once CASSPSLDEQFF TGTGCCAGCAGCCCATCGCTAGATGAGCAGTTCTTC
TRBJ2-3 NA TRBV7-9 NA CASSPSVASTDTQYF TGTGCCAGCAGCCCTTCGGTCGCTAGCACAGATACGCAGTATTTT
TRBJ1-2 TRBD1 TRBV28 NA CASSAQGSKYGYTF TGTGCCAGCAGTGCACAGGGGAGTAAGTATGGCTACACCTTC
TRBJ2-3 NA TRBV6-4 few CASSTSGGTDTQYF TGTGCCAGCAGCACATCGGGGGGCACAGATACGCAGTATTTT